The 15 T cell receptor beta chains reported below all come from one sample, sequenced in a study of T cells in women clearing cervical HPV infection. The data were produced by immunoSEQ multiplex PCR, yet TCRdb's version contains in-frame clones alone and is incomplete. The table counts under 45,000 clones; roughly 1.5% lies in the top ten. Sequencing was carried out using blood buffy coat. These receptors all come from a woman between 18 and 70 years old with a cervical HPV16 infection that either progressed to CIN3+ or cleared (not recorded which).

In the case of this clone: Read sequence stops 3 residues before the CDR3 end, and the germline J gene provides the missing end. The chain recombines TRBV20-1 with TRBJ2-2; 8 positions agree with TRBD1. This CDR3 has 13 residues. The junction had 1 base not matched to a gene; V was cut back by 2 bases and J by 5 bases. Germline loops: CDR1 DFQATT, CDR2 SNEGSKA (reference sequence). Incomplete CDR3 DNA: TGCAGTGCTAGACACAGGGGGACCGGGGAG. Protein sequence: CSARHRGTGE. The entire CDR3 sequence reads CSARHRGTGELFF.

A word on this clone: Read coverage stops 3 residues before the CDR3 terminus; the germline J gene supplies the remainder. The chain has TRBV5-6 and TRBJ2-5; D possibly corresponds to TRBD1 (6 bases). The CDR3 spans 14 residues. Germline V gene sequence: CDR1 SGHDT, CDR2 YYEEEE. V was trimmed by 0 bases and J by 5 bases, leaving 11 bases between them. The sequenced CDR3 bases are TGTGCCAGCAGCTTGGGGACAGAAGATGAGACC. This encodes CASSLGTEDET. From start to end, the CDR3 is CASSLGTEDETQYF.

Remarks on this clone: The read is 3 residues too short to cover the CDR3 end, so that end is filled in from the germline J gene. This chain connects TRBV18 to TRBJ1-5; 9 bases agree with TRBD1. J was trimmed by 5 bases and V by 5 bases; bases with no gene match: 7. CDR1 and CDR2 (germline): KGHSH, LQKENI. The CDR3 has 15 residues. The CDR3 DNA, read in part, is TGTGCCAGCTCAAACTACAGGGGGCCGGATCAGCCC. This sequence encodes CASSNYRGPDQP. The whole CDR3 protein reads CASSNYRGPDQPQHF.

Remarks on this clone: At one end the junction does not follow the germline gene, possibly because of a read error. The CDR3 end lies 3 residues beyond the end of the read and is filled in from the germline J gene. Different DNA sequences within this sample yield the same CDR3. The chain links TRBV30 to TRBJ1-3, with D possibly matching TRBD1 (6 bases). CDR3 length: 12 amino acids. Germline values: CDR1 GTSNPN, CDR2 SVGIG (reference sequence). The CDR3 spells CASWTAGNTIYF. The sequenced CDR3 bases are TGTGCCTCCTGGACAGCTGGAAACACG.

In regard to this clone: Read data end 3 residues before the CDR3 end; the end is taken from the germline J gene. This chain uses TRBV6-4 with TRBJ1-3, with D maybe TRBD1 (5 bases). The V gene lost 7 bases and the J gene lost 0 bases, with 16 bases spanning the gap. The CDR3 is 16 amino acids. CDR1 MRHNA and CDR2 SNTAGT come from the germline V gene. CDR3 amino acids: CASTPRGWSSGNTIYF. CDR3 bases read: TGTGCCAGCACCCCCCGGGGGTGGAGCTCTGGAAACACC.

A word on this clone: The CDR3 is cut off 3 residues early in the read; its end comes from the germline J gene. The chain links TRBV7-2 to TRBJ2-5, with 8 bases fitting TRBD2. The V segment lost 1 base and the J segment 7 bases; nucleotides outside the gene matches: 8. Germline CDR1 and CDR2: SGHTA and FQGNSA. This CDR3 is 15 amino acids long. The sequenced CDR3 bases are TGTGCCAGCAGCTTAGGGGGACTAGACATGGGGACC. It translates to CASSLGGLDMGT. The full CDR3 sequence reads CASSLGGLDMGTQYF.

A remark on this clone: The read gets to within 3 residues of the CDR3 end, and the germline J gene fills in the rest. The rearrangement links TRBV20-1 to TRBJ1-3; D may be TRBD1 (5 bases). Germline CDR1 is DFQATT and CDR2 is SNEGSKA (reference sequence). CDR3 length equals 16 residues. V was cut by 0 bases and J by 7 bases, with 19 bases left in between. Incomplete CDR3 DNA: TGCAGTGCTAGAGATCGGATAGGCAGGGCACAGAACACC. This encodes CSARDRIGRAQNT. The whole CDR3 reads CSARDRIGRAQNTIYF.

Concerning this clone itself: Read sequence stops 3 residues before the CDR3 end, and the germline J gene provides the missing end. The chain carries TRBV6-1 and TRBJ1-3; D is uncertain. The CDR3 sequence is 14 residues long. Germline lookup yields CDR1 MNHNS and CDR2 SASEGT. V was cut by 0 bases and J by 8 bases, with 11 bases left in between. Incomplete CDR3 DNA: TGTGCCAGCAGTGAAGCAGGGTCCTGGGACACC. Translating it yields CASSEAGSWDT. The CDR3 in its entirety is CASSEAGSWDTIYF.

Remarks on this clone: The read gets to within 3 residues of the CDR3 end, and the germline J gene fills in the rest. This chain joins TRBV7-3 and TRBJ2-2; D is possibly TRBD2 (5 bases). Germline CDR1 is SGHTA and CDR2 is FQGTGA. The CDR3 loop spans 12 amino acids. V was trimmed by 4 bases and J by 7 bases, leaving 7 bases between them. The chain's CDR3 is CASSSEGGELFF. The DNA read from the CDR3 is TGTGCCAGCAGCTCCGAGGGCGGGGAG.

In the case of this clone: The read ends 3 residues early relative to the CDR3; the germline J gene fills the gap. J is TRBJ2-7 and V is TRBV19; 10 positions match TRBD2. Germline V lookup: CDR1 LNHDA, CDR2 SQIVND (reference sequence). V dropped 4 bases and J dropped 5; count of bases not matched to a gene: 8. The CDR3 spans 15 residues. The CDR3 bases that were read are TGTGCCAGTAGTAGGCTAGCGGGAGTGCGGCACGAG. Protein product: CASSRLAGVRHE. The whole CDR3 reads CASSRLAGVRHEQYF.

The CDR3 DNA, read in part, is TGCGCCAGCAGCTTGGGGACAGAGCCCGGGGAG. Translation: CASSLGTEPGE. The complete CDR3 sequence is CASSLGTEPGELFF. The chain links TRBV5-1 to TRBJ2-2; the D gene is possibly TRBD1 (6 bases). Read coverage stops 3 residues before the CDR3 terminus; the germline J gene supplies the remainder. Trimming cost V 0 bases and J 6 bases, with 9 bases left between them. The CDR3 runs 14 residues. CDR1 is SGHRS, CDR2 YFSETQ, per germline.

As concerns this clone: Read sequence stops 3 residues before the CDR3 end, and the germline J gene provides the missing end. The V call is TRBV2, the J call TRBJ2-1; TRBD2 matches 7 bases. Germline CDR1 is SNHLY and CDR2 is FYNNEI. V lost 7 bases, J lost 5 bases, and 2 bases stayed unmatched. The CDR3 totals 12 residues. The CDR3: CASNLADNEQFF. CDR3 DNA (partial): TGTGCCAGCAACCTAGCGGACAATGAG.

As to this clone: The CDR3 end is not reached by the read, which stops 3 residues before it; the germline J gene fills it in. The genes are TRBV7-2 and TRBJ2-2, with D perhaps TRBD1 (6 bases). This CDR3 has 15 amino acids. From germline, CDR1 is SGHTA and CDR2 FQGNSA. The covered CDR3 bases are TGTGCCAGCAGCTTAGGGGGGCAGGCCGGTTCACCG. Amino acid sequence: CASSLGGQAGSP. Given in full, the CDR3 is CASSLGGQAGSPLFF.

To note about this clone: Read coverage stops 3 residues before the CDR3 terminus; the germline J gene supplies the remainder. The rearrangement links TRBV19 to TRBJ2-7; D might be TRBD1 (6 bases). The germline gives CDR1 LNHDA, CDR2 SQIVND (reference sequence). Between the trimmed V and J ends, which lost 1 base and 3 bases, there was a span of 16 bases. The CDR3 covers 16 residues. The CDR3: CASSIGGTQGNYEQYF. The CDR3 bases that were read are TGTGCCAGTAGTATAGGGGGGACCCAGGGGAACTACGAG.

Regarding this clone: The read ends 3 residues early relative to the CDR3; the germline J gene fills the gap. The rearrangement joins TRBV11-2 to TRBJ2-3; no clear D. Per the germline V gene, CDR1 is SGHAT and CDR2 is FQNNGV. Deletions cut 7 bases from V and 2 bases from J, with 4 bases between. The CDR3 is 11 amino acids. The CDR3 here is CASTLTDTQYF. Partial CDR3 DNA: TGTGCCAGCACCCTCACAGATACG. Supplemented by reference TRBV11-2 and TRBJ2-3, the full variable domain reads EAGVAQSPRYKIIEKRQSVAFWCNPISGHATLYWYQQILGQGPKLLIQFQNNGVVDDSQLPKDRFSAERLKGVDSTLKIQPAKLEDSAVYLCASTLTDTQYFGPGTRLTVL.